This entry lists 20 T cell receptor beta chains sequenced from one sample in a study of cytomegalovirus exposure and HLA in healthy donors (dated by TCRdb to the late 2010s). The library was prepared using the immunoSEQ multiplex PCR assay. TCRdb stores this immuneACCESS table with in-frame sequences only. Part of the clones is absent; in the studies checked, under half of the shortfall reflects unresolved V genes, and no reason is known for the rest. The sample contains roughly 120,000 clones, under 90% of them found a single time. Of the sample, 3% to 4% is held by the ten largest clones. The sample comprised PBMCs. The origin of the receptors is a man aged 25 to 40 in good health and CMV-seronegative.

V and J are TRBV7-9 and TRBJ1-1, with D possibly matching TRBD1 (6 bases). Germline V CDR1 and CDR2: SEHNR, FQNEAQ (reference sequence). There are 15 residues in the CDR3. The V end lost 4 bases, the J end lost 1 base, and 13 bases lay between the germline ends. The CDR3 DNA reads as TGTGCCAGCAGCTCCCTAGAGGACAGGAACACTGAAGCTTTCTTT. It yields the protein CASSSLEDRNTEAFF.

This clone was seen only a few times. The rearrangement links TRBV4-2 to TRBJ2-7; no clear D. Germline V gene sequence: CDR1 LGHNA, CDR2 YNFKEQ. Trimming removed 1 base from V and 3 bases from J, with 7 bases in between. This CDR3 has 13 residues. CDR3 nucleotides: TGTGCCAGCAGCCAAGGGGCAGGCTACGAGCAGTACTTC. Protein: CASSQGAGYEQYF.

The chain links TRBV6-4 to TRBJ2-2; TRBD1 is a possible D gene (7 bases). The CDR3 consists of 14 residues. Germline V lookup: CDR1 MRHNA, CDR2 SNTAGT. V lost 5 bases to trimming and J lost 7 bases, with 14 bases between them. Here the CDR3 DNA reads TGTGCCAGCAGTCCCACAGGGGAGGTCGGGGAGCTGTTTTTT. Encoded protein: CASSPTGEVGELFF.

This clone came up once. The chain links TRBV6-1 to TRBJ2-7, with 7 bases lining up with TRBD1. CDR1 and CDR2 (germline): MNHNS, SASEGT. The CDR3 is 16 amino acids. The ends lost 4 bases at V and 3 bases at J; junction bases unmatched: 12. The CDR3 DNA reads TGTGCCAGCAGTGGGGGAGACAGGGCGCACCTCTACGAGCAGTACTTC. It specifies CASSGGDRAHLYEQYF.

This rearrangement joins TRBV4-3 to TRBJ2-3; the match to TRBD1 covers 7 bases. With 2 bases clipped from V and 2 bases from J, the junction kept 10 bases outside the gene matches. The CDR3 loop spans 17 amino acids. CDR1 is LGHNA, CDR2 YSLEER, per germline. The CDR3 region has the DNA TGCGCCAGCAGCCAACAAACAGGGGTGAGGTACACAGATACGCAGTATTTT. This sequence encodes CASSQQTGVRYTDTQYF.

The chain joins TRBV6-5 to TRBJ2-5, with D perhaps TRBD1 (6 bases). Trimming stripped 6 bases from V and 4 bases from J, with 6 bases between. The CDR3 loop spans 11 amino acids. Germline V gene sequence: CDR1 MNHEY, CDR2 SVGAGI. For the CDR3, the DNA is TGTGCCAGCAGACAGGGAGAGACCCAGTACTTC. The encoded protein is CASRQGETQYF.

This clone is a singleton in its sample. The CDR3: CATSGDRDHEQYF. The CDR3 coding sequence is TGTGCCACCTCGGGGGACAGAGACCACGAGCAGTACTTC. The chain recombines TRBV10-3 with TRBJ2-7; the D gene is possibly TRBD1 (7 bases). V was cut by 10 bases and J by 5 bases, with 18 bases left in between. In germline, CDR1 is ENHRY, CDR2 SYGVKD. CDR3 length: 13 residues.

V is TRBV11-2 and J is TRBJ2-7, with D possibly being TRBD2 (5 bases). This CDR3 is 13 amino acids long. CDR1 is SGHAT, CDR2 FQNNGV, per germline. V dropped 1 base and J dropped 6 bases, with 10 bases sitting between them. The CDR3 region is CASSLVGGGEQYF. As DNA, the CDR3 is TGTGCCAGCAGCTTAGTAGGAGGAGGCGAGCAGTACTTC.

This sequence joins TRBV19 and TRBJ1-1, with D perhaps matching TRBD1 (6 bases). The CDR3 runs 14 residues. CDR1 is LNHDA, CDR2 SQIVND, per germline (reference sequence). Trimming took 8 bases from V and 2 from J, leaving 15 bases between them. The chain's CDR3 is CASRWGLGNTEAFF. DNA for the CDR3: TGTGCCAGTCGTTGGGGGCTAGGAAACACTGAAGCTTTCTTT.

V gene TRBV7-6 combines with J gene TRBJ2-7; D gene unclear. The CDR3 length is 13 residues. V was shortened by 5 bases and J by 0 bases, with 8 bases between the two germline ends. CDR1 is SGHVS and CDR2 is FNYEAQ in the germline V gene. Written as DNA, the CDR3 is TGTGCCAGCAGCCCCAGAAACTCCTACGAGCAGTACTTC. It codes for CASSPRNSYEQYF.

This chain links TRBV19 with TRBJ1-2; 9 bases line up with TRBD1. The length of the CDR3 is 13 residues. With 7 bases clipped from V and 8 bases from J, the junction kept 8 bases outside the gene matches. Germline V CDR1 and CDR2: LNHDA, SQIVND (reference sequence). CDR3: CASTADRGKGYTF. Here the CDR3 DNA reads TGTGCCAGTACCGCGGACAGGGGAAAAGGCTACACCTTC.

The rearrangement joins TRBV29-1 to TRBJ2-7; maybe TRBD2 (5 bases). The germline V gene has CDR1 SQVTM and CDR2 ANQGSEA. There are 13 residues in the CDR3. V shed 5 bases and J shed 2 bases, with 13 bases lying between them. CDR3 coding DNA: TGCAGCGTTCTTGGACGGGAAACCTACGAGCAGTACTTC. Residues: CSVLGRETYEQYF.

The V gene is TRBV7-2, the J gene TRBJ1-1, with D unclear. The ends were cut back, 0 bases at V and 4 bases at J, with 9 bases in the middle. This CDR3 contains 14 residues. Germline-derived CDR1 and CDR2 are SGHTA and FQGNSA. The CDR3 DNA sequence: TGTGCCAGCAGCTTAGCGTCCCGGTCCACTGAAGCTTTCTTT. The encoded protein is CASSLASRSTEAFF.

The CDR3 DNA sequence: TGTGCCAGCAGCTCCACAGTCGGGGGTTCACCCCTCCACTTT. Its translation: CASSSTVGGSPLHF. The chain combines TRBV7-2 with TRBJ1-6, with TRBD1 as a possible D gene (5 bases). V dropped 4 bases and J dropped 9 bases, with 13 bases sitting between them. The length of the CDR3 is 14 residues. Germline CDR1 and CDR2: SGHTA and FQGNSA.

V and J are TRBV6-1 and TRBJ1-1; D gene unclear. This CDR3 has 12 residues. V lost 3 bases to trimming and J lost 2 bases, with 4 bases between them. In germline, CDR1 is MNHNS, CDR2 SASEGT. The CDR3 coding sequence is TGTGCCAGCAGTGAGGCCAACACTGAAGCTTTCTTT. It codes for CASSEANTEAFF.

J is TRBJ2-7 and V is TRBV7-9; 9 nucleotides line up with TRBD1. The CDR3 runs to 14 residues. V lost 5 bases and J lost 5; bases outside the gene matches: 7. Per the germline V gene, CDR1 is SEHNR and CDR2 is FQNEAQ (reference sequence). CDR3 DNA sequence: TGTGCCAGCAGCCCCGGGACAGGGTCAAACGAGCAGTACTTC. Protein sequence: CASSPGTGSNEQYF. Based on the CDR3 plus reference TRBV7-9 and TRBJ2-7, the full variable domain is DTGVSQNPRHKITKRGQNVTFRCDPISEHNRLYWYRQTLGQGPEFLTYFQNEAQLEKSRLLSDRFSAERPKGSFSTLEIQRTEQGDSAMYLCASSPGTGSNEQYFGPGTRLTVT.

The rearrangement uses TRBV2 and TRBJ2-3, with a weak D call TRBD2 (6 bases). The CDR3 totals 14 residues. V lost 2 bases, J lost 1 base, and 7 bases lay in between. Germline assignment: CDR1 SNHLY and CDR2 FYNNEI. DNA of the CDR3: TGTGCCAGCAGTGAATTAGCGGGCACAGATACGCAGTATTTT. Its protein is CASSELAGTDTQYF.

This clone was observed a single time. The chain employs TRBV27 and TRBJ2-1; D is undetermined. CDR1 is MNHEY and CDR2 is SMNVEV in the germline V gene (reference sequence). The V and J ends lost 5 bases and 0 bases respectively, with 11 bases between them. CDR3 length: 15 residues. CDR3 nucleotide sequence: TGTGCCAGCAGTCCCCAACTAAGCTCCTACAATGAGCAGTTCTTC. Translating it yields CASSPQLSSYNEQFF.

The V and J genes are TRBV5-4 and TRBJ1-1, with TRBD1 matching over 9 bases. The V gene end was trimmed by 4 bases and the J gene end by 4 bases; junction bases not matched to a gene: 2. From germline, CDR1 is SGHNT and CDR2 YYREEE (reference sequence). The CDR3 has 13 residues. The CDR3 DNA sequence: TGTGCCAGCAGCAAGACAGGGGGCACTGAAGCTTTCTTT. This gives the protein CASSKTGGTEAFF.

This clone was picked up one time. The V call is TRBV27, the J call TRBJ1-2; 9 bases line up with TRBD1. Trimming took 6 bases from V and 7 from J; bases not matched to a gene: 3. The V gene's germline CDR1 is MNHEY and CDR2 SMNVEV (reference sequence). This CDR3 is 12 amino acids long. CDR3 amino acids: CASRTGGSGYTF. The CDR3 coding sequence is TGTGCCAGCAGAACAGGGGGCAGTGGCTACACCTTC.